Here is one T cell receptor (beta chain) with its context. The record originates from a study of blood T cell repertoires in COVID-19. Germline V gene sequence: CDR1 SGHRS, CDR2 YFSETQ. This CDR3 is 14 amino acids long. With V trimmed by 1 base and J by 6 bases, 6 bases remained unmatched. The assay was immunoSEQ multiplex PCR, and TCRdb's table has in-frame clones only and misses some. This table has approximately 300,000 clones, about 92% appearing once. The sequenced sample was PBMCs or T cells enriched from blood (not recorded which). The sequence came from a woman aged 25 to 39 who had recovered from COVID-19. The chain joins TRBV5-1 to TRBJ2-5, with 7 bases identical to TRBD2. Here the CDR3 DNA reads TGCGCCAGCAGCTTGTGGTGGGAGGGTCAGACCCAGTACTTC. It is translated as CASSLWWEGQTQYF.